This T cell receptor beta chain was identified in a study of long-term antiretroviral therapy in people with HIV (dated by TCRdb to 2022 to 2024). A note on the overall study: The earliest samples were collected approximately a decade before the 2015 WHO recommendation for immediate ART, a period when ART was typically delayed until CD4 counts fell. Test extractions of a monoclonal T-cell line alongside about 30 polyclonal samples showed no cross-contamination during QIAcube processing. A total of over 150 cryopreserved PBMC samples came from around 30 adults with confirmed HIV infection and were collected serially over a mean of approximately six years (range 1-12). Whether ART initiation and durable HIV suppression were associated with changes in peripheral blood TRB repertoire composition and diversity was tested in a retrospective serial study. Of the roughly 31 participants with HIV, some 12 were female.

The CDR3 measures 15 amino acids from cysteine to phenylalanine. This entry keeps only the CDR3 DNA: 45 bases, framed from base 1. CDR1 is given as SGHNT and CDR2 as YYREEE, both from the germline V gene (reference sequence). Relative to germline, V is missing 4 bases and J is missing 6 bases, with 10 bases of the junction outside any gene match. The immunoSEQ hsTCRB v3.0 assay was used at survey level resolution to sequence the TRB variable region. The targeted TRB sequencing depth was roughly 35,000-50,000 T-cell genomes per sample. An Illumina MiSeq with a v3 150-cycle kit was used to sequence the pooled TRB libraries. On the authors' methods: Repertoire analysis ran in R within a reproducible Nextflow workflow covering QC, data transformation and analysis. Custom analyses were implemented in LymphoSeq2, an R package for AIRR-Seq data exploration. Four samples that yielded fewer than 5000 total TRB sequences were excluded, so that 188 HIV repertoires were analyzed. Among the approximately 190 retained HIV repertoires, 55 to 65 were collected before ART initiation and 129 after ART initiation. Each repertoire was downsampled to 5000 TRB nucleotide sequences, and summary statistics were averaged across 100 downsampling iterations. Only TRB sequences with CDR3 regions of at least seven amino acids were retained for analysis. Two measures captured diversity: a Shannon entropy-derived clonality score and the Gini coefficient. In the repertoire networks, any two of the top 5000 CDR3 amino acid sequences were connected whenever the two sequences differed by an edit distance of one. Antigen specificity groups and MHC restriction were predicted for TRB CDR3 amino acid sequences with GLIPH2. CDR3 amino acid sequences were matched against VDJdb and McPAS-TCR to flag known CMV, EBV, HIV or tissue antigen associations. Pre-ART, post-ART and control groups were compared with Wilcoxon signed-rank tests and Holm-Bonferroni correction. In TCRdb, the immuneACCESS table is reduced to in-frame sequences with V and J assigned. These tables do not hold every clone; where another copy was compared, an unresolved V gene accounts for under half, and the others remain unexplained. That table furnishes V, J and clone size, whereas the DNA furnished D and trimming. This sample comprises about 43,000 clones, around 93% of them detected only once. Of the sample, around 2% is held by the ten largest clones.

Points the paper makes about the study in general: HIV repertoires had narrower CDR3 length ranges than controls, and the network structure suggested an antigen-experienced repertoire that shifted only slightly toward naive after ART. Starting ART was linked to a significant rise in TRB diversity, yet even after long-term ART the diversity remained significantly lower than in transplant donor controls. At every time point, the repertoire was dominated by expanded TRB clones first identified before ART initiation, although this dominance fluctuated and, in many PLHIV, declined after ART. Inferences about post-ART repertoire changes were limited because no data were available on ART adherence, viral resistance or therapy changes. Because cell numbers in pre-ART samples were limited, unsorted PBMC were profiled instead of sorted CD4+ and CD8+ T cells. Because PBMC availability was limited, only the TCR beta chain was sequenced, with no alpha chain pairing. The samples span the years 2004 to 2017, and the ART regimens used may be less effective than current regimens.

Inclusion was restricted to participants for whom at least one PBMC sample before ART initiation and at least two post-ART samples were available. Every participant with HIV received treatment in the United States of America. Before DNA extraction, cryopreserved samples of roughly 0.9-11 million PBMC were thawed and washed. At the time of the earliest PBMC sample for each participant with HIV, ages ranged from about 23 to 60 years. Each participant contributed PBMC samples from 1-4 timepoints before ART initiation and 2-8 timepoints after ART initiation, with a median of 7 samples. Serial HIV viral load, CD4+ T-cell count, ART history and demographic data were obtained for every participant. Genomic DNA was extracted from unsorted PBMC with a Qiagen kit on a QIAcube, processed in batches of 12 samples. To note about this clone: Its antigen is unknown. Base qualities were left out, and no much larger clone turns up one base away.

Sequenced material: unsorted PBMCs, taken 9 to 9.5 years after starting antiretroviral therapy. The chain employs TRBV5-4 and TRBJ2-3, with 8 junctional bases fitting TRBD1. The sequence derives from a man aged 25-40 years with HIV. CDR3 region: CASSSAGQGGDTQYF. The nucleotide sequence is TGTGCCAGCAGCAGCGCTGGACAGGGTGGGGATACGCAGTATTTT.